This is a list of T cell receptor beta chains from one sample in a study of blood T cell repertoires in COVID-19. TCRdb keeps only in-frame clones here, not all; method: immunoSEQ multiplex PCR. The sample has about 500,000 clones, roughly 91% seen once. Sample: peripheral blood. The receptors were gathered from a woman aged 50 to 65 with COVID-19, enrolled during active disease. The CDR3 runs from the conserved cysteine through the conserved F or W. Each record gives: J gene, clone size, V gene, D gene, CDR3 protein, CDR3 DNA. A D gene is named only where the DNA matches it firmly. Size tells how often a clone was seen (once, few, many) or the class of an expanded clone, and some rows leave it out.

>TRBJ2-5|-|TRBV27|-
CASSFPTGQSLQETQYF
TGTGCCAGCAGTTTCCCCACTGGACAGTCCCTACAAGAGACCCAGTACTTC
>TRBJ2-2|-|TRBV6-2/TRBV6-3|-
CASSYSRVSRELFF
TGTGCCAGCAGTTACTCGAGGGTATCGCGGGAGCTGTTTTTT
>TRBJ2-7|-|TRBV4-1|-
CASSQGMSSGEQYF
TGCGCCAGCAGCCAAGGCATGTCCAGCGGAGAGCAGTACTTC
>TRBJ2-2|few|TRBV28|-
CASTIRTGELFF
TGTGCCAGCACCATACGGACCGGGGAGCTGTTTTTT
>TRBJ1-1|-|TRBV5-1|-
CASSPTRGDTEAFF
TGCGCCAGCAGCCCGACTCGAGGCGACACTGAAGCTTTCTTT
>TRBJ2-1|-|TRBV2|TRBD2
CASSRSGTDYNEQFF
TGTGCCAGCAGCCGCAGCGGGACCGACTACAATGAGCAGTTCTTC
>TRBJ2-3|once|TRBV2|TRBD1
CASETDRVSTDTQYF
TGTGCCAGCGAAACCGACAGGGTTTCCACAGATACGCAGTATTTT
>TRBJ1-2|-|TRBV6-1|TRBD1
CASSEDRGNYGYTF
TGTGCCAGCAGTGAAGACAGGGGGAACTATGGCTACACCTTC
>TRBJ1-1|-|TRBV19|-
CASSSQGGTEAFF
TGTGCCAGTAGTTCACAGGGTGGCACTGAAGCTTTCTTT
>TRBJ2-1|-|TRBV5-1|-
CASSSPSGTPHLNPYNEQFF
TGCGCCAGCAGCTCGCCCTCCGGGACTCCTCATCTCAATCCCTACAATGAGCAGTTCTTC
>TRBJ1-1|-|TRBV29-1|-
CSVDEAGMNTEAFF
TGCAGCGTTGATGAGGCAGGGATGAACACTGAAGCTTTCTTT
>TRBJ2-5|-|TRBV3-1/TRBV3-2|-
CASSLTFGDQETQYF
TGTGCCAGCAGCCTTACCTTTGGAGACCAAGAGACCCAGTACTTC
>TRBJ1-4|-|TRBV28|-
CASSEPGEKLFF
TGTGCCAGCAGTGAGCCGGGGGAAAAACTGTTTTTT
>TRBJ2-7|-|TRBV30|-
CAWSPSYEQYF
TGTGCCTGGAGTCCCAGCTACGAGCAGTACTTC
>TRBJ2-1|-|TRBV9|TRBD2
CASSVSGENEQFF
TGTGCCAGCAGCGTTAGCGGGGAGAATGAGCAGTTCTTC
>TRBJ2-7|-|TRBV2|-
CASSAGGEWSSYEQYF
TGTGCCAGCAGTGCCGGGGGAGAGTGGTCCTCCTACGAGCAGTACTTC
>TRBJ1-3|-|TRBV28|-
CASSPHVVGFSGNTIYF
TGTGCCAGCAGTCCCCATGTGGTCGGGTTCTCTGGAAACACCATATATTTT
>TRBJ1-1|-|TRBV7-9|-
CASSLMTATNTEAFF
TGTGCCAGCAGCTTGATGACAGCTACTAACACTGAAGCTTTCTTT
>TRBJ2-5|-|TRBV3-1/TRBV3-2|-
CASSLGKGRETQYF
TGTGCCAGCAGCCTAGGGAAGGGGCGGGAGACCCAGTACTTC
>TRBJ1-1|few|TRBV7-6|-
CASSLGEGLMNTEAFF
TGTGCCAGCAGCCTCGGTGAGGGCCTCATGAACACTGAAGCTTTCTTT
>TRBJ1-4|-|TRBV9|-
CASSPPGQNEKLFF
TGTGCCAGCAGCCCCCCCGGACAGAATGAAAAACTGTTTTTT
>TRBJ2-7|-|TRBV29-1|-
CSVLTAAGARGEQYF
TGCAGCGTTCTGACTGCGGCGGGGGCCCGAGGGGAGCAGTACTTC
>TRBJ2-2|-|TRBV19|-
CASNRAAGELFF
TGTGCCAGTAACAGGGCGGCCGGGGAGCTGTTTTTT
>TRBJ1-1|-|TRBV9|-
CASSVDGRGTEAFF
TGTGCCAGCAGCGTAGATGGGCGGGGAACTGAAGCTTTCTTT
>TRBJ2-1|-|TRBV7-9|TRBD1
CASSAGTGVYNEQFF
TGTGCCAGCAGCGCTGGGACAGGGGTATACAATGAGCAGTTCTTC
>TRBJ1-2|once|TRBV6-5|-
CASRAYREGNGYTF
TGTGCCAGCAGAGCGTACAGGGAAGGCAATGGCTACACCTTC
>TRBJ1-2|-|TRBV7-9|TRBD1
CASSRQGATDGYTF
TGTGCCAGCAGCCGACAGGGGGCTACGGATGGCTACACCTTC
>TRBJ2-7|few|TRBV2|-
CASSGIRYEQYF
TGTGCCAGCAGCGGGATCCGCTACGAGCAGTACTTC
>TRBJ2-7|-|TRBV28|-
CASSFPSGDGTTEQYF
TGTGCCAGCAGTTTCCCCAGCGGGGACGGGACAACGGAGCAGTACTTC
>TRBJ1-5|few|TRBV5-4|-
CASSLEQDQPQHF
TGTGCCAGCAGCTTGGAGCAGGATCAGCCCCAGCATTTT
>TRBJ2-7|once|TRBV2|-
CASSGQSGFEQYF
TGTGCCAGCAGTGGGCAATCAGGGTTCGAGCAGTACTTC
>TRBJ2-7|-|TRBV4-1|TRBD2
CASSQQPAGDPYEQYF
TGCGCCAGCAGCCAACAGCCAGCGGGGGATCCCTACGAGCAGTACTTC
>TRBJ2-4|once|TRBV3-1/TRBV3-2|TRBD1
CASSRDRGLNIQYF
TGTGCCAGCAGCCGGGACAGGGGGCTAAACATTCAGTACTTC
>TRBJ1-3|-|TRBV20-1|-
CSARTGNTIYF
TGCAGTGCTCGGACAGGAAACACCATATATTTT
>TRBJ1-1|-|TRBV29-1|TRBD1
CSVEQDRDTEAFF
TGCAGCGTTGAGCAGGACAGGGACACTGAAGCTTTCTTT
>TRBJ1-2|-|TRBV7-8|-
CASSPTVGRSESGYTF
TGTGCCAGCAGCCCTACCGTCGGCAGGTCAGAGTCGGGCTACACCTTC
>TRBJ1-2|few|TRBV19|-
CASSIGQEAGYTF
TGTGCCAGTAGTATAGGGCAAGAAGCGGGCTACACCTTC
>TRBJ2-1|-|TRBV11-3|TRBD2
CASSLSAGGNNEQFF
TGTGCCAGCAGCTTATCGGCGGGGGGGAACAATGAGCAGTTCTTC
>TRBJ1-1|-|TRBV6-4|-
CASSPTGNTEAFF
TGTGCCAGCAGTCCCACAGGGAACACTGAAGCTTTCTTT
>TRBJ1-1|-|TRBV27|-
CASSLGRSGGEAFF
TGTGCCAGCAGTTTGGGGAGGTCTGGCGGTGAAGCTTTCTTT
>TRBJ1-1|-|TRBV5-6|-
CASSFRSPNTEAFF
TGTGCCAGCAGCTTCCGCAGTCCGAACACTGAAGCTTTCTTT
>TRBJ2-1|-|TRBV28|TRBD2
CASRPAGGTNNEQFF
TGTGCCAGCAGGCCTGCGGGGGGGACAAACAATGAGCAGTTCTTC
>TRBJ1-1|-|TRBV12-3/TRBV12-4|-
CASSLRGGEAFF
TGTGCCAGCAGTTTACGGGGAGGAGAAGCTTTCTTT
>TRBJ1-1|-|TRBV7-2|-
CASSLPGLKAFF
TGTGCCAGCAGCCTACCGGGTCTCAAAGCTTTCTTT
>TRBJ2-2|-|TRBV19|TRBD1
CASSIGTGGELFF
TGTGCCAGTAGTATAGGGACAGGGGGTGAGCTGTTTTTT
>TRBJ1-5|-|TRBV30|-
CAWSGSNSNQPQHF
TGTGCCTGGAGTGGGAGTAATAGCAATCAGCCCCAGCATTTT
>TRBJ1-1|-|TRBV25-1|-
CASRGTERVTEAFF
TGTGCCAGCAGAGGGACGGAGCGGGTCACTGAAGCTTTCTTT
>TRBJ1-1|-|TRBV20-1|-
CSAVSQEKAFF
TGCAGTGCTGTGTCACAGGAGAAAGCTTTCTTT
>TRBJ2-1|-|TRBV3-1/TRBV3-2|TRBD2
CASSQEGGGAVDEQFF
TGTGCCAGCAGCCAAGAAGGCGGGGGGGCAGTCGATGAGCAGTTCTTC
>TRBJ1-4|-|TRBV2|-
CASSVGPLRAPAEKLFF
TGTGCCAGCAGTGTGGGCCCGCTCAGGGCCCCGGCTGAAAAACTGTTTTTT
>TRBJ2-3|-|TRBV30|-
CAWSAGLETDTQYF
TGTGCCTGGAGTGCAGGGTTGGAAACAGATACGCAGTATTTT
>TRBJ2-4|-|TRBV14|-
CASSQRGTKNIQYF
TGTGCCAGCAGCCAAAGGGGGACCAAAAACATTCAGTACTTC
>TRBJ2-2|-|TRBV18|TRBD1
CASSRRDSYTGELFF
TGTGCCAGCTCTCGCCGGGACAGCTACACCGGGGAGCTGTTTTTT
>TRBJ2-3|-|TRBV18|TRBD2
CASSSGGPGTDTQYF
TGTGCCAGCTCAAGCGGGGGCCCTGGCACAGATACGCAGTATTTT
>TRBJ2-5|-|TRBV6-6|TRBD2
CATRGPANWGGETQYF
TGTGCCACCCGAGGCCCCGCAAATTGGGGGGGAGAGACCCAGTACTTC
>TRBJ2-3|-|TRBV15|TRBD2
CATSRGPSGGTDTQYF
TGTGCCACCAGCAGAGGACCTAGCGGGGGAACAGATACGCAGTATTTT
>TRBJ2-3|-|TRBV12-5|TRBD1
CASGLGPRGSMDRYTDTQYF
TGTGCTAGTGGTTTGGGACCGAGGGGTTCGATGGACAGGTACACAGATACGCAGTATTTT
>TRBJ2-5|-|TRBV3-1/TRBV3-2|-
CASSPRHDQETQYF
TGTGCCAGCAGCCCTCGCCACGATCAGGAGACCCAGTACTTC